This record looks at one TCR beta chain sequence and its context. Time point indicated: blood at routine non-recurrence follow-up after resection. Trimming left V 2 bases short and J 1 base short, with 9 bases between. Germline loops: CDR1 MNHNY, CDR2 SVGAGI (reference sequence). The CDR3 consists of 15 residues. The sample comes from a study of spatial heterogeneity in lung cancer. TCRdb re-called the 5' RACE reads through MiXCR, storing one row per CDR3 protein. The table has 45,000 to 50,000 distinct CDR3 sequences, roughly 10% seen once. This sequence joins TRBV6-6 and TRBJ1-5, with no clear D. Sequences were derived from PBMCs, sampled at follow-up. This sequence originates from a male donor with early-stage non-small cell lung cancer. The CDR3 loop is CASSYELGSNQPQHF. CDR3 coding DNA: TGTGCCAGCAGTTACGAGCTGGGGAGCAATCAGCCCCAGCATTTT.